The 18 T cell receptor beta chains in this list originate from one sample, sequenced in a study of blood T cell repertoires in COVID-19. Some clones are missing from TCRdb's copy, which holds only in-frame ones; the method was immunoSEQ multiplex PCR. Among around 150,000 clones listed, more than 65% were seen once. Sequenced input: PBMCs or T cells enriched from blood (not recorded which). Every receptor here comes from a man in his fifties or sixties who had recovered from COVID-19.

The chain uses TRBV15 and TRBJ2-1; 11 bases agree with TRBD2. The germline gives CDR1 LNHNV, CDR2 YYDKDF (reference sequence). The CDR3 contains 18 residues. Trimming cost V 3 bases and J 7 bases; bases outside gene matches: 14. The CDR3 coding sequence is TGTGCCACCAGCAGGAGGGGTGGCGGGACTAGCGGTAAGAATGAGCAGTTCTTC. Protein sequence: CATSRRGGGTSGKNEQFF.

The chain combines TRBV29-1 with TRBJ1-2; D is possibly TRBD1 (5 bases). This CDR3 region has 12 residues. The germline CDR1 and CDR2 sequences are SQVTM and ANQGSEA. V lost 8 bases, J lost 4 bases, and 14 bases lay in between. Here the CDR3 DNA reads TGCAGCATAGGTGGGGGGGGCTATGGCTACACCTTC. It encodes CSIGGGGYGYTF.

The chain carries TRBV29-1 and TRBJ1-2, with D unclear. Per the germline V gene, CDR1 is SQVTM and CDR2 is ANQGSEA. CDR3 length equals 13 residues. The V gene lost 7 bases and the J gene lost 0 bases, with 12 bases spanning the gap. The DNA for the CDR3 is TGCAGCGCCGGCACCGGAGCTAACTATGGCTACACCTTC. This translates into CSAGTGANYGYTF.

The V and J genes are TRBV5-1 and TRBJ1-1; no definite D call. V was shortened by 0 bases and J by 5 bases, with 14 bases between the two germline ends. Germline V gene sequence: CDR1 SGHRS, CDR2 YFSETQ. The CDR3 is made up of 15 amino acids. CDR3 amino acids: CASSLEMTGRTEAFF. CDR3 in DNA: TGCGCCAGCAGCTTGGAAATGACGGGAAGGACTGAAGCTTTCTTT.

This chain links TRBV7-2 with TRBJ2-4; no definite D call. The V end was cut by 1 base, the J end by 5 bases, with 12 bases between. Per the germline V gene, CDR1 is SGHTA and CDR2 is FQGNSA. The CDR3 spans 15 residues. The CDR3 sequence is CASSLDSGRQNIQYF. In DNA, the CDR3 is TGTGCCAGCAGCTTAGACTCGGGTCGACAAAACATTCAGTACTTC.

The chain joins TRBV28 to TRBJ1-5; TRBD1 matches 7 bases. The CDR3 runs to 15 residues. V dropped 4 bases and J dropped 3; count of bases not matched to a gene: 6. Germline CDR1 and CDR2: MDHEN and SYDVKM. CDR3 protein: CASSSPGQPNQPQHF. The CDR3 nucleotides are TGTGCCAGCAGTTCACCGGGACAGCCCAATCAGCCCCAGCATTTT. Full variable domain (outside the CDR3, taken from reference TRBV28 and TRBJ1-5): DVKVTQSSRYLVKRTGEKVFLECVQDMDHENMFWYRQDPGLGLRLIYFSYDVKMKEKGDIPEGYSVSREKKERFSLILESASTNQTSMYLCASSSPGQPNQPQHFGDGTRLSIL.

The CDR3: CASSVQGAFEQYF. The CDR3 DNA follows: TGTGCCAGCAGTGTACAGGGGGCGTTTGAGCAGTACTTC. The rearrangement links TRBV27 to TRBJ2-7; 9 positions agree with TRBD1. This CDR3 is built from 13 residues. J lost 7 bases, V lost 5 bases, and 6 bases had no gene match. CDR1 is MNHEY, CDR2 SMNVEV, per germline (reference sequence).

The chain recombines TRBV29-1 with TRBJ2-1, with TRBD2 matching 8 bases. Germline-derived CDR1 and CDR2 are SQVTM and ANQGSEA. The CDR3 runs to 15 residues. The junction had 6 bases not matched to a gene; V was cut back by 5 bases and J by 0 bases. The chain's CDR3 is CSVTGLGSSYNEQFF. The CDR3 DNA follows: TGCAGCGTTACGGGACTAGGAAGCTCCTACAATGAGCAGTTCTTC.

The chain combines TRBV12-1 with TRBJ2-7; the table assigns TRBD2, which was not confirmed against the DNA. TRBV12-1 is noted as a pseudogene. This CDR3 is built from 15 residues. CDR3: CASTPGRDKTYEQYF. CDR3 sequence (DNA): TGTGCCAGCACCCCTGGGAGGGATAAAACCTACGAGCAGTACTTC.

V is TRBV6-5 and J is TRBJ1-4; tentative D call: TRBD1 (5 bases). Between the trimmed V and J ends, which lost 0 bases and 2 bases, there was a span of 10 bases. CDR1 and CDR2 (germline): MNHEY, SVGAGI. The CDR3 loop spans 16 amino acids. The CDR3 DNA is TGTGCCAGCAGTTACTCGATAGCAGGGACTAATGAAAAACTGTTTTTT. This translates into CASSYSIAGTNEKLFF.

The chain carries TRBV29-1 and TRBJ1-1, with D maybe TRBD1 (6 bases). The germline V gene has CDR1 SQVTM and CDR2 ANQGSEA. V lost 7 bases and J 0 bases, leaving 12 bases between the germline ends. The CDR3 consists of 13 residues. CDR3 sequence (DNA): TGCAGCGCCATGACAGGAGTGAACACTGAAGCTTTCTTT. Translated, it gives CSAMTGVNTEAFF.

This chain joins TRBV29-1 and TRBJ2-6; tentative D call: TRBD2 (5 bases). With 4 bases removed from V and 2 bases from J, the gap between germline ends came to 9 bases. The CDR3 length is 14 residues. CDR1 SQVTM and CDR2 ANQGSEA come from the germline V gene. The CDR3 nucleotides are TGCAGCGTTGCATCGGGGACTGGGGCCAACGTCCTGACTTTC. Translated: CSVASGTGANVLTF. Complete variable domain (other parts from reference TRBV29-1 and TRBJ2-6): SAVISQKPSRDICQRGTSLTIQCQVDSQVTMMFWYRQQPGQSLTLIATANQGSEATYESGFVIDKFPISRPNLTFSTLTVSNMSPEDSSIYLCSVASGTGANVLTFGAGSRLTVL.

V and J are TRBV11-2 and TRBJ2-3, with no clear D. Between the trimmed V and J ends, which lost 1 base and 0 bases, there was a span of 8 bases. Germline V gene lookup returns CDR1 SGHAT and CDR2 FQNNGV. The CDR3 spans 15 residues. The CDR3 reads CASSLGMRSTDTQYF. The CDR3 nucleotides read TGTGCCAGCAGCTTAGGAATGAGGAGCACAGATACGCAGTATTTT.

This clone was seen only once. The chain links TRBV5-1 to TRBJ1-1; possibly TRBD1 for D (6 bases). Germline lookup yields CDR1 SGHRS and CDR2 YFSETQ. V lost 1 base to trimming and J lost 6 bases, with 13 bases between them. The CDR3 spans 14 residues. The DNA for the CDR3 is TGCGCCAGCAGCTTGTCGCCAGGGGTCCCTGAAGCTTTCTTT. Translated: CASSLSPGVPEAFF.

This chain links TRBV20-1 with TRBJ2-1; a weak D match, TRBD2 (5 bases). CDR3 size: 11 residues. The V end lost 5 bases, the J end lost 9 bases, and 11 bases lay between the germline ends. Per the germline V gene, CDR1 is DFQATT and CDR2 is SNEGSKA (reference sequence). As DNA, the CDR3 is TGCAGTGCTCAATTGAGGGCTGAGCAGTTCTTC. Translating it yields CSAQLRAEQFF.

The V call is TRBV29-1, the J call TRBJ2-3, with TRBD1 matching 11 bases. Germline V gene data show CDR1 as SQVTM and CDR2 as ANQGSEA. CDR3 size: 14 residues. The V segment lost 6 bases and the J segment 3 bases; nucleotides outside the gene matches: 5. The CDR3 here is CSVGDRGGTDTQYF. Written as DNA, the CDR3 is TGCAGCGTGGGGGACAGGGGGGGAACAGATACGCAGTATTTT.

The chain carries TRBV7-2 and TRBJ2-3; D unclear. Trimming took off 3 bases at V and 1 base at J, with 8 bases between the two ends. Germline CDR1 SGHTA, CDR2 FQGNSA. The CDR3 spans 14 residues. CDR3 sequence (DNA): TGTGCCAGCAGCTTCGACTTCCGCACAGATACGCAGTATTTT. Translating it yields CASSFDFRTDTQYF.

The chain uses TRBV12-3 or TRBV12-4 and TRBJ1-2, with D possibly being TRBD1 (5 bases). Trimming cost V 7 bases and J 12 bases, with 18 bases left between them. There are 12 residues in the CDR3. The CDR3, as DNA: TGTGCCAGCAAACCGGCAGGGTCCCATAACACCTTC. It is translated as CASKPAGSHNTF.